The 18 T cell receptor beta chains listed next were all sequenced from one sample in a study of cytomegalovirus exposure and HLA in healthy donors. PCR was performed using 60 Vbeta and 13 Jbeta primers. Clones were read by immunoSEQ multiplex PCR, and TCRdb kept only the in-frame ones, dropping some. The specimen's table records 190,000 or so clones. The sample comprised PBMCs. Source of these receptors: a boy between 10 and 17 years old in good health and CMV-seronegative.

This chain links TRBV28 with TRBJ1-1, with D uncertain. The CDR3 totals 13 residues. Germline values: CDR1 MDHEN, CDR2 SYDVKM. Trimming removed 8 bases from V and 0 bases from J, with 10 bases in between. The CDR3 region is CASGRSLNTEAFF. The DNA of the CDR3 is TGTGCCAGCGGGCGTTCTCTGAACACTGAAGCTTTCTTT.

The chain combines TRBV19 with TRBJ1-2, with no clear D. The V gene lost 3 bases and the J gene lost 8 bases, with 16 bases spanning the gap. In germline, CDR1 is LNHDA, CDR2 SQIVND (reference sequence). The CDR3 is 14 residues long. CDR3 in amino acids: CASSIVRTDQGYTF. The CDR3 DNA reads TGTGCCAGTAGTATCGTTCGCACAGATCAGGGCTACACCTTC. Full variable domain (outside the CDR3, taken from reference TRBV19 and TRBJ1-2): DGGITQSPKYLFRKEGQNVTLSCEQNLNHDAMYWYRQDPGQGLRLIYYSQIVNDFQKGDIAEGYSVSREKKESFPLTVTSAQKNPTAFYLCASSIVRTDQGYTFGSGTRLTVV.

The gene calls are TRBV7-2 and TRBJ2-5; the match to TRBD1 covers 7 bases. The length of the CDR3 is 14 residues. The V gene's germline CDR1 is SGHTA and CDR2 FQGNSA. The ends lost 5 bases at V and 5 bases at J; junction bases unmatched: 8. This chain's CDR3 is CASSKGARTETQYF. The CDR3 nucleotides are TGTGCCAGCAGCAAGGGGGCCAGGACGGAGACCCAGTACTTC. Variable domain in full (rest from reference TRBV7-2 and TRBJ2-5): GAGVSQSPSNKVTEKGKDVELRCDPISGHTALYWYRQSLGQGLEFLIYFQGNSAPDKSGLPSDRFSAERTGGSVSTLTIQRTQQEDSAVYLCASSKGARTETQYFGPGTRLLVL.

The rearrangement uses TRBV2 and TRBJ2-5; 10 positions agree with TRBD2. The V gene's germline CDR1 is SNHLY and CDR2 FYNNEI. This CDR3 comprises 16 residues. V was pared by 1 base and J by 3 bases, with 5 bases of the junction left unmatched. The CDR3 is CASSEGRTSGKETQYF. As DNA, the CDR3 is TGTGCCAGCAGTGAAGGTCGGACTAGCGGCAAAGAGACCCAGTACTTC.

The chain employs TRBV30 and TRBJ1-4, with TRBD1 matching 9 bases. The V and J ends lost 2 bases and 4 bases, in that order; junction bases with no gene match: 5. The CDR3 is 15 residues long. From germline, CDR1 is GTSNPN and CDR2 SVGIG (reference sequence). In DNA form, the CDR3 reads TGTGCCTGGAGTTCAGGGACAGGGTATAATGAAAAACTGTTTTTT. As protein: CAWSSGTGYNEKLFF.

The chain couples TRBV4-1 to TRBJ1-1, with TRBD1 as a possible D gene (5 bases). This CDR3 comprises 18 residues. Trimming pared 3 bases from V and 2 bases from J, leaving 22 bases between. CDR1 is MGHRA and CDR2 is YSYEKL in the germline V gene. The CDR3 sequence: CASSHDPAPGLLNTEAFF. CDR3 DNA sequence: TGCGCCAGCAGCCACGACCCGGCTCCGGGACTCCTAAACACTGAAGCTTTCTTT.

The chain has TRBV28 and TRBJ2-2; possible D gene TRBD1, 6 bases. CDR3 size: 14 residues. CDR1 and CDR2 from the germline V gene are MDHEN and SYDVKM. The ends were cut back, 3 bases at V and 5 bases at J, with 10 bases in the middle. The CDR3 loop is CASSLQGTTGELFF. For the CDR3, the DNA is TGTGCCAGCAGTTTGCAAGGGACAACCGGGGAGCTGTTTTTT.

The chain carries TRBV19 and TRBJ1-1; 7 bases line up with TRBD1. CDR1 and CDR2 from the germline V gene are LNHDA and SQIVND (reference sequence). V trimming: 8 bases; J trimming: 5 bases; junction bases outside the gene matches: 17. CDR3 size: 16 residues. The CDR3 DNA reads as TGTGCCAGTTTCCGGACAGGCCCTCTAAGGGGGACTGAAGCTTTCTTT. Protein: CASFRTGPLRGTEAFF.

The J gene is TRBJ2-5, the V gene TRBV7-2; 11 nucleotides align to TRBD2. The CDR3 is 16 residues long. Germline V lookup: CDR1 SGHTA, CDR2 FQGNSA. V lost 2 bases, J lost 5 bases, and 7 bases stayed unmatched. The CDR3 nucleotides read TGTGCCAGCAGCTTAAGGCTAGCGGGGGGCTGGGAGACCCAGTACTTC. It is translated as CASSLRLAGGWETQYF.

The rearrangement uses TRBV15 and TRBJ2-7, with a weak D call TRBD2 (5 bases). Trimming cost V 0 bases and J 5 bases, with 17 bases left between them. Germline lookup yields CDR1 LNHNV and CDR2 YYDKDF (reference sequence). CDR3 length: 16 amino acids. The CDR3: CATSRDLAGIRDEQYF. DNA for the CDR3: TGTGCCACCAGCAGAGATCTGGCGGGTATAAGGGACGAGCAGTACTTC.

The rearrangement joins TRBV6-5 to TRBJ2-4; D gene uncertain. Germline lookup yields CDR1 MNHEY and CDR2 SVGAGI. Deletions cut 4 bases from V and 8 bases from J, with 15 bases between. The CDR3 is made up of 14 amino acids. For the CDR3, the DNA is TGTGCCAGCAGTTTTAGCTCTGATTTTGACATTCAGTACTTC. Its translation: CASSFSSDFDIQYF.

The chain is built from TRBV28 and TRBJ2-7, with TRBD1 matching 9 bases. This CDR3 spans 12 amino acids. V lost 7 bases to trimming and J lost 6 bases; unmatched junction nucleotides: 4. CDR1 and CDR2 from the germline V gene are MDHEN and SYDVKM. CDR3 in DNA: TGTGCCAGCACCCTGGACAGGGGCGAGCAGTACTTC. Amino acids: CASTLDRGEQYF.

The chain links TRBV6-1 to TRBJ1-1, with 8 positions matching TRBD1. Trimming took 3 bases from V and 8 from J; bases not matched to a gene: 5. The CDR3 runs 13 residues. From germline, CDR1 is MNHNS and CDR2 SASEGT. The CDR3 reads CASSDFGTGEAFF. Here the CDR3 DNA reads TGTGCCAGCAGTGACTTTGGGACAGGAGAAGCTTTCTTT.

Turning to this clone: At one end the junction does not follow the germline gene, possibly because of a read error. The genes are TRBV7-7 and TRBJ2-3; D perhaps matches TRBD1 (6 bases). The CDR3 sequence is 15 residues long. Germline V CDR1 and CDR2: SSHAT, FNYEAQ (reference sequence). CDR3 amino acids: CASSLEAGDTDTQYF. CDR3 nucleotide sequence: TGTGCTAGCAGCTTAGAGGCAGGGGACACAGATACGCAGTATTTT.

The CDR3 sequence: CASSRGLQSSYEQYF. The CDR3 coding sequence is TGCGCCAGCAGCCGGGGACTACAGAGCTCCTACGAGCAGTACTTC. V usage is TRBV4-3 and J usage is TRBJ2-7; TRBD2 agrees at 7 bases. Germline CDR1 reads LGHNA; CDR2 reads YSLEER. The CDR3 is 15 amino acids. V shed 4 bases, J shed 0 bases, and the junction held 6 bases outside the gene matches.

The chain joins TRBV28 to TRBJ1-2; D perhaps matches TRBD1 (5 bases). Germline assignment: CDR1 MDHEN and CDR2 SYDVKM. The CDR3 has 11 amino acids. V dropped 5 bases and J dropped 12 bases, with 13 bases sitting between them. The CDR3 nucleotides are TGTGCCAGCAGTACCTCGGGGGGGAACACCTTC. This translates into CASSTSGGNTF.

V is TRBV5-4 and J is TRBJ1-2, with D uncertain. CDR1 is SGHNT, CDR2 YYREEE, per germline (reference sequence). The CDR3 consists of 13 residues. Trimming left V 4 bases short and J 4 bases short, with 11 bases between. CDR3 sequence reads: CASSPTEVYGYTF. CDR3 DNA: TGTGCCAGCAGCCCGACCGAGGTCTATGGCTACACCTTC.

The chain recombines TRBV19 with TRBJ2-3; D is perhaps TRBD1 (6 bases). V lost 7 bases, J lost 0 bases, and 17 bases lay in between. Germline assignment: CDR1 LNHDA and CDR2 SQIVND (reference sequence). CDR3 length: 16 residues. CDR3 amino acids: CASTPRGGKSTDTQYF. Written as DNA, the CDR3 is TGTGCCAGTACCCCACGAGGGGGTAAAAGCACAGATACGCAGTATTTT.